This T cell receptor beta chain was retrieved from a study of cytomegalovirus exposure and HLA in healthy donors (dated by TCRdb to 2017 to 2019). General notes on the study: An earlier analysis of several hundred of the donors reported 250 to 300 Gb of sequence data and approximately 110 million unique TCR beta sequences from around 200 million T cells. On average, 235,054 unique TCR beta nucleotide sequences were sequenced per donor among 350 to 400 genotyped donors of the cohort, with roughly 18% of those sequences being non-productive. In an earlier analysis of around 540 of the donors, high-throughput TCR beta sequencing was used to judge whether each TCR beta V gene segment behaved as functional or pseudogenic. Both class I and class II loci were covered by HLA typing, at four-digit resolution. A later analysis re-analyzed previously published TCR beta repertoires from 660 or so donors and added high-resolution HLA genotyping to study TCR occurrence patterns. The study used immunosequencing to profile the T cell repertoires of approximately 650 subjects and linked those repertoires to cytomegalovirus serostatus. The study was designed to test whether signatures of past pathogen exposure could be identified by cataloging public T cell receptors. Rather than using new phenotypic data, the later analysis identified candidate immune exposures from TCR beta sequences and from how often those sequences occurred across donors. The study combined high-throughput TCR immunosequencing, statistical association of individual TCRs with disease status, and machine learning to predict cytomegalovirus infection status. An early release that covered several hundred HLA-typed donors contained approximately 300 gigabases of sequencing data and approximately 85 million unique TCR sequences. Donor age, sex, ethnicity and CMV serostatus were compiled together with the repertoire data. In a later genetic analysis, genome-wide SNP genotypes for about three fifths of the roughly 670 donors were used, and that subset was treated as a discovery cohort. Of the roughly 400 genotyped donors, 65% to 90% fell in the genetic ancestry cluster associated with self-reported Caucasian donors. The number of typed donors differed by locus: 629-630 for A, B, C, DRB1 and DQB1; 522 for DQA1; approximately 600 for DPA1; and around 450 for DPB1. A separate validation cohort of over a hundred different subjects was used in addition to the approximately 670-subject first cohort. Because of strong linkage in the cohort, roughly five DR-DQ haplotypes were treated as single units for association and clustering. Every discovery cohort repertoire had been produced on one sequencing platform. Study-wide findings and limitations: Only TCR beta chains were sequenced in this cohort, and the absence of alpha or paired-chain data limited detectable features. A later analysis found that most CMV-associated TCR beta chains appeared HLA-restricted, with HLA associations seemingly driven largely by CMV exposure. V-gene and J-gene trimming of TCR beta chains was associated with a missense DCLRE1C variant in a later genetic analysis, and the association was replicated in an independent cohort. In vitro tests confirmed that a few of the cytomegalovirus-associated TCR beta chains recognize cytomegalovirus antigens. In a later genetic analysis, fewer N-insertions in productive TCRs were reported among donors in an Asian-associated ancestry cluster than the roughly 700-donor mean. A cluster of highly shared sequence variants was judged likely to be a technical artifact of the sequencing pipeline. Cytomegalovirus status was reported to be diagnosed by the classifier with high specificity and sensitivity in both the original and validation cohorts. Most TCR sequences were observed very rarely across donors, whereas some public TCRs were present in many individuals. According to a later analysis, parvovirus B19, influenza, CMV and Epstein-Barr virus appeared linked to several top co-occurrence clusters. The authors suggested that the approach could potentially be extended to other disease states and immunological phenotypes. A further reported finding was that TCR beta sequences accurately predicted the HLA-A and HLA-B alleles for most subjects in the first cohort. Strong co-occurrence of HLA alleles, especially DR and DQ, made assigning TCR associations to individual alleles difficult. Specific HLA alleles were associated with more than 15,000 TCR beta sequences at a false discovery rate of 0.05 in a later analysis. Linkage disequilibrium might explain the correlated functional status among segregating V segments, but an unknown experimental factor could not be excluded. Because the 87-base-pair reads could not distinguish some IMGT-functional V segments, including TRBV6-2 and TRBV6-3, those segments were excluded. The only immune exposure information available for the cohort was CMV serostatus. According to a later analysis, TCR association rates differed among HLA loci, with DRB1 alleles showing the most associated TCRs and HLA-C alleles showing the fewest. HLA typing was unavailable for some donors at each locus, so association tests used only the typed subset. Compared with equally common non-associated chains, HLA-associated TCR beta chains in a later analysis were more clonally expanded and had lower generation probabilities. The earlier analysis of almost 600 of the donors excluded some 15 rarely observed V segments, including chromosome 9 orphons, because counts were too low. Roughly uniform sequencing depth across donors was assumed in presence/absence analyses, although this assumption may not hold. The study gave a list of some 150 TCR beta chains associated with cytomegalovirus. In an earlier analysis of approximately 600 of the donors, most TCR beta V segments were observed in productive rearrangements about 87% or about 30% of the time, broadly matching IMGT annotations.

The library was obtained by the immunoSEQ multiplex PCR assay. For the multiplex PCR, a mixture combining 60 forward primers for TCR Vbeta segments and 13 reverse primers for TCR Jbeta segments was used. A multiplex PCR assay on genomic DNA amplified the CDR3 region of rearranged TCR beta genes. Amplified TCR beta libraries were sequenced as 87-base-pair reads on the Illumina HiSeq System. The study's processing was this. A later analysis tallied 75 million to 95 million unique TCR beta chains across the approximately 670 repertoires, and around 12 million of those chains were shared by two or more donors. Raw reads were error-corrected and collapsed into unique sequences with a nearest-neighbor algorithm that merged closely related sequences to remove PCR and sequencing errors. V, D and J gene segments were assigned by aligning CDR3 sequences to IMGT reference sequences. Each retained sequence needed at least a six-nucleotide match to both a V gene segment and a J gene segment. Rearrangements were classified as productive when the CDR3 lacked stop codons and remained in frame with V and J, and all other rearrangements were classified as non-productive. Following IMGT convention, CDR3 was defined as the stretch from the second conserved V-encoded cysteine to the conserved J-encoded phenylalanine. The earlier analysis of approximately 590 of the donors excluded any sequence lacking an unambiguous match to a single V gene segment. An earlier analysis of 587 of the donors classified V segments as functional when productive rearrangements were above 56.7% and as segregating when the standard deviation between donors was above 5%. A statistical classification framework was built for diagnosing cytomegalovirus status from the catalog of TCR beta chain sequences. In a later analysis, V and J genes were assigned by comparing TCR nucleotide sequences against IMGT/GENE-DB human TR gene sequences. The TCRdist pipeline was used in a later analysis to assign CDR3 sequences and most-parsimonious VDJ recombination scenarios. In a later analysis, each TCR beta chain was defined by its CDR3 amino acid sequence together with its V-gene family, and reads lacking a unique V-gene family were excluded. A later analysis removed 450 to 600 highly shared, low-generation-probability nucleotide sequences to deal with suspected cross-contamination and a sequencing artifact. For each public chain, a later analysis derived a clonal expansion index from normalized ranks of inferred template counts within each repertoire. In a later analysis, generation probabilities were computed with a VDJ recombination model fitted to out-of-frame rearrangements, and the resulting probabilities were checked against IGoR. In a later analysis, TCR-TCR, TCR-HLA and TCR-CMV co-occurrence was scored with hypergeometric tests, and a repertoire-size bias correction was applied to TCR pairs. A later analysis estimated false discovery rates by permuting HLA or CMV assignments 20 times. In a later analysis, co-occurring TCRs were grouped using DBSCAN, with TCRdist sequence similarity added in when clustering inside HLA-allele-positive subsets. For co-occurrence clustering, repertoires with fewer than 30,000 or more than 120,000 public chains were excluded, along with four to six repertoires with anomalous nucleotide sharing. The source is immuneACCESS, and TCRdb retained only in-frame sequences with V and J called. Part of the clones is not carried over; for the studies checked, unresolved V genes explain less than half of this, and the remainder is unexplained. V, J and clone size were drawn from that table, and D and trimming were deduced from the DNA. In all, the sample holds around 130,000 clones, and around 78% of those were seen once. Together, the top ten hold less than 2% of the sample.

On this clone itself: This receptor's antigen is unknown. No base quality information exists; no much larger clone differs at one position.

The CDR3 sequence holds 14 residues, the cysteine and phenylalanine included. Only the CDR3 DNA is retained, 42 bases long and in frame from the first base. Compared with germline, V lacks 5 bases and J lacks 2 bases; bases without a gene match: 4. As encoded in the germline V gene, CDR1 is SQVTM while CDR2 is ANQGSEA. The cohort consisted of some 670 healthy bone marrow donors. All cohort members were sampled while nominally healthy, although unrecorded immune exposures were likely present. The donor was CMV seronegative and was included in the group of hundreds of seronegative cohort members. Each donor provided a peripheral blood sample, and peripheral blood mononuclear cells were used for TCR beta sequencing. Genomic DNA extraction from the blood cell samples was performed with the Qiagen DNeasy Blood Extraction Kit.

The rearranged chain carries TRBV29-1 and TRBJ2-3, with 10 central nucleotides matching TRBD1. This clonotype originated in a woman aged 50 to 65 in good health and CMV-seronegative. Sequences were obtained from PBMCs. The nucleotides are TGCAGCGTTTTGGACAGGGGGTCCACAGATACGCAGTATTTT. This yields the protein CSVLDRGSTDTQYF.